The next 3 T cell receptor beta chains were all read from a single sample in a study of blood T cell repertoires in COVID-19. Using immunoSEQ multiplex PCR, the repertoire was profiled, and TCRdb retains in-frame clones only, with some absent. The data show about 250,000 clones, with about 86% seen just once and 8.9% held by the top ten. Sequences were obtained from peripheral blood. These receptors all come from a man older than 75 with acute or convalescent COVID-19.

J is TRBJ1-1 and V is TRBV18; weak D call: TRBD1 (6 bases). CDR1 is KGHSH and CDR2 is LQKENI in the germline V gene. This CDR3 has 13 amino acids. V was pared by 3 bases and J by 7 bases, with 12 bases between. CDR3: CASSPQTGVEAFF. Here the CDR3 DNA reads TGTGCCAGCTCACCCCAGACAGGAGTTGAAGCTTTCTTT.

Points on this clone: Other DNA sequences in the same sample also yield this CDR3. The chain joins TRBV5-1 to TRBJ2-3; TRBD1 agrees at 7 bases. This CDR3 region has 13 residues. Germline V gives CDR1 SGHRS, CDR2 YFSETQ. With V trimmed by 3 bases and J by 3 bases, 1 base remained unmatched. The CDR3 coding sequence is TGCGCCAGCAGCTCGACAGGGACAGATACGCAGTATTTT. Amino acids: CASSSTGTDTQYF.

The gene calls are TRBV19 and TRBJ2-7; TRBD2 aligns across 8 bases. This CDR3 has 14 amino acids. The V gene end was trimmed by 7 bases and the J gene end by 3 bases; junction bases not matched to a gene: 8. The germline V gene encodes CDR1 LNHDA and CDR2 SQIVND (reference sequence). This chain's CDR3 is CASTETGGLYEQYF. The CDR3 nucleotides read TGTGCCAGTACCGAAACGGGGGGGCTCTACGAGCAGTACTTC. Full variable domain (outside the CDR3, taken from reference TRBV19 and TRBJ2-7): DGGITQSPKYLFRKEGQNVTLSCEQNLNHDAMYWYRQDPGQGLRLIYYSQIVNDFQKGDIAEGYSVSREKKESFPLTVTSAQKNPTAFYLCASTETGGLYEQYFGPGTRLTVT.